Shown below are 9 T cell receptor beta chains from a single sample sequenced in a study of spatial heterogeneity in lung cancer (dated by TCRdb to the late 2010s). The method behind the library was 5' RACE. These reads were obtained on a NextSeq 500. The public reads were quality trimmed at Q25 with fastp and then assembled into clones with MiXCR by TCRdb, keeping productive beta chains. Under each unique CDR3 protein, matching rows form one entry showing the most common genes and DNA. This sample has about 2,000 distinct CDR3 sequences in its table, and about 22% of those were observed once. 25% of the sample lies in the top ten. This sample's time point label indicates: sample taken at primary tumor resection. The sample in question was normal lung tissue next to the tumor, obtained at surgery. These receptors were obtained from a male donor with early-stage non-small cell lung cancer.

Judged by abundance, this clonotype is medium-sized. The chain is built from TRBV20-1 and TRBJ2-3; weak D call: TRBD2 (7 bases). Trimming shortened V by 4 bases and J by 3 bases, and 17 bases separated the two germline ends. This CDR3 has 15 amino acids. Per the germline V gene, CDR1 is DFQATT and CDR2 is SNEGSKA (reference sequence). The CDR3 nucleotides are TGCAGTGCTATCGGATGGGGGGGCGTTACAGATACGCAGTATTTT. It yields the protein CSAIGWGGVTDTQYF.

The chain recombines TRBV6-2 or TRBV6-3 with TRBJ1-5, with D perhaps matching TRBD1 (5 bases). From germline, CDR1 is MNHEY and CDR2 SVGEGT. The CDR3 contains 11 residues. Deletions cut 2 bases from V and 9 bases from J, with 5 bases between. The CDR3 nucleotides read TGTGCCAGCAGTTACGGGGGGCCCCAGCATTTT. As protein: CASSYGGPQHF.

CDR3 region: CASSDAGEGTDTQYF. CDR3 nucleotide sequence: TGCGCCAGCAGTGACGCGGGAGAGGGCACAGATACGCAGTATTTT. The chain carries TRBV10-1 and TRBJ2-3, with TRBD2 identical over 7 bases. CDR1 and CDR2 (germline): WNHNN, SYGVQD (reference sequence). The CDR3 is 15 residues long. With 3 bases clipped from V and 1 base from J, the junction kept 4 bases outside the gene matches.

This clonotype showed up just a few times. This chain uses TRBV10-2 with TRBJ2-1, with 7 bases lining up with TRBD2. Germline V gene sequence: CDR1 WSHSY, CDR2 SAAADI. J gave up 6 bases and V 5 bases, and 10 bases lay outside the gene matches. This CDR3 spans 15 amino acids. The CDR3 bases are TGCGCCAGCAGTCTTTTCACTAGCGTCGGCAATGAGCAGTTCTTC. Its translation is CASSLFTSVGNEQFF.

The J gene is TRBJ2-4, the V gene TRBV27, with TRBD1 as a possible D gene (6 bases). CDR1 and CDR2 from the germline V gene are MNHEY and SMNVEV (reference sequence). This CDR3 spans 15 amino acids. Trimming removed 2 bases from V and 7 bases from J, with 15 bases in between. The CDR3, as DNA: TGTGCCAGCAGTTTAGCTTGGCAGGGGATGAACATTCAGTACTTC. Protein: CASSLAWQGMNIQYF.

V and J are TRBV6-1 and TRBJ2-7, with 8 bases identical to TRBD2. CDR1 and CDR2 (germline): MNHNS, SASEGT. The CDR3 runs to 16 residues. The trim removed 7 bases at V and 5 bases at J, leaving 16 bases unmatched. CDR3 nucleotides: TGTGCCAGCACAGGCCAGGGGCCAGCGGGAGTCCACGAGCAGTACTTC. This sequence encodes CASTGQGPAGVHEQYF.

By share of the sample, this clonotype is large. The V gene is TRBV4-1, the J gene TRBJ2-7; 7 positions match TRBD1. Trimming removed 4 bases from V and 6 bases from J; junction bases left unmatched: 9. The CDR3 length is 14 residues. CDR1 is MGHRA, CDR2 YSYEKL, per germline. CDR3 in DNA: TGCGCCAGCAGCCCTGGTGGGACAGTAGGCGAGCAGTACTTC. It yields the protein CASSPGGTVGEQYF.

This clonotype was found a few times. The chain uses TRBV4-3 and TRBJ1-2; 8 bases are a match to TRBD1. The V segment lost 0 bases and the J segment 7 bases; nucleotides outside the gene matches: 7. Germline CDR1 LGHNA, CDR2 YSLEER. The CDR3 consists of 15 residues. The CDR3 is CASSQDRMDRAGYTF. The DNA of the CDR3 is TGCGCCAGCAGCCAAGATCGCATGGACAGGGCTGGCTACACCTTC.

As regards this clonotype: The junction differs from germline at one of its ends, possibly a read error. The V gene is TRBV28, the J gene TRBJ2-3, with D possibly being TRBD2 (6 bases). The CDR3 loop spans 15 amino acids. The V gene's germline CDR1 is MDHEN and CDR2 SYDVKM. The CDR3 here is CASSLPSGLTDTQYF. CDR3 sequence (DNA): TGTGCCAGTAGTTTACCCAGCGGGCTCACAGATACGCAGTATTTT.